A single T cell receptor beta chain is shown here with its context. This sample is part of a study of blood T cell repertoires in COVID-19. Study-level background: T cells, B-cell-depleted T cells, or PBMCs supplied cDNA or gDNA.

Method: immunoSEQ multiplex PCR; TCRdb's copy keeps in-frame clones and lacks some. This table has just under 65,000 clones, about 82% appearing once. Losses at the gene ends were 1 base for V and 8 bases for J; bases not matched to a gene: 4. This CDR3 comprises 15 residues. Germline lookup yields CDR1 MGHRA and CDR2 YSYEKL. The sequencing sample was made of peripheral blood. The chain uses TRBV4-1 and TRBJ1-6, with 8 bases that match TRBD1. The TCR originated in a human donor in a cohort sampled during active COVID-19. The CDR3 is CASSQVGTGDSPLHF. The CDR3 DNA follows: TGCGCCAGCAGCCAAGTAGGGACAGGAGATTCACCCCTCCACTTT.